Listed here are 20 T cell receptor beta chains from one sample, sequenced in a study of T cells after yellow fever vaccination. TCRdb re-derived calls from the 5' RACE reads in MiXCR, one entry per CDR3 protein. In the table there are more than 300,000 distinct CDR3 sequences, about 6.6% of which are singletons. Source: PBMCs, taken 35 to 50 days after the first yellow fever vaccination. The receptors shown here come from a man between 18 and 35 years old who received the YFV17D yellow fever vaccine.

This clonotype appeared many times. This chain joins TRBV7-9 and TRBJ2-3; 7 nucleotides align to TRBD2. Germline CDR1 SEHNR, CDR2 FQNEAQ (reference sequence). Trimming removed 1 base from V and 4 bases from J; junction bases left unmatched: 5. CDR3 length: 15 residues. Here the CDR3 DNA reads TGTGCCAGCAGCTTAGTGCCGGGGGGACCAGATACGCAGTATTTT. It is translated as CASSLVPGGPDTQYF.

The chain carries TRBV12-5 and TRBJ1-2; 7 bases map to TRBD1. J lost 10 bases, V lost 6 bases, and 8 bases had no gene match. The germline V gene has CDR1 LGHNT and CDR2 FRNRAP. The CDR3 runs 12 residues. The CDR3 sequence is CASGQGQPIYTF. CDR3 bases: TGTGCTAGTGGACAGGGACAGCCTATCTACACCTTC.

This clonotype was seen only a few times. The chain is built from TRBV6-1 and TRBJ2-5, with 8 bases identical to TRBD1. The trim removed 4 bases at V and 1 base at J, leaving 5 bases unmatched. Germline V gene data show CDR1 as MNHNS and CDR2 as SASEGT. The CDR3 extends over 15 amino acids. CDR3 in DNA: TGTGCCAGCAGTGCGGACAGGGCCTCCCAAGAGACCCAGTACTTC. Translated: CASSADRASQETQYF.

This clonotype was recorded many times. The V call is TRBV7-8, the J call TRBJ2-2; weak D call: TRBD2 (6 bases). The germline V and J ends were trimmed by 5 bases and 1 base, with 14 bases remaining between them. Germline V gene data show CDR1 as SGHVS and CDR2 as FQNEAQ. The CDR3 extends over 16 amino acids. CDR3 sequence (DNA): TGTGCCAGCAGCGGAGGAGGGCAGGGGAACACCGGGGAGCTGTTTTTT. This codes for CASSGGGQGNTGELFF.

This clonotype was found many times. The J gene is TRBJ2-2, the V gene TRBV5-5, with 7 bases fitting TRBD1. CDR1 and CDR2 (germline): SGHKS, YYEKEE (reference sequence). This CDR3 comprises 18 residues. The trim removed 0 bases at V and 4 bases at J, leaving 12 bases unmatched. The CDR3 is CASSLAFGTVSFTGELFF. CDR3 sequence (DNA): TGTGCCAGCAGCTTGGCCTTCGGGACAGTGAGTTTCACCGGGGAGCTGTTTTTT.

The chain employs TRBV19 and TRBJ2-2, with unresolved D. Trimming removed 5 bases at V and 4 bases at J, with 11 bases between. Germline V lookup: CDR1 LNHDA, CDR2 SQIVND (reference sequence). The CDR3 extends over 14 amino acids. The CDR3 reads CASSQYESTGELFF. DNA for the CDR3: TGTGCCAGTAGTCAGTACGAGAGCACCGGGGAGCTGTTTTTT.

The rearrangement uses TRBV29-1 and TRBJ2-2; 12 nucleotides agree with TRBD1. CDR3 size: 16 residues. With V trimmed by 1 base and J by 8 bases, 8 bases remained unmatched. The V gene's germline CDR1 is SQVTM and CDR2 ANQGSEA. The CDR3 DNA follows: TGCAGCGTTGAAGGCCTTAGGGACAGGGGGCGAGGGGAGCTGTTTTTT. Protein product: CSVEGLRDRGRGELFF.

The sample holds many counts of this clonotype. The V gene is TRBV4-3, the J gene TRBJ2-5; 10 bases fit TRBD2. The V and J ends lost 0 bases and 4 bases, in that order; junction bases with no gene match: 8. The CDR3 spans 17 residues. The germline V gene encodes CDR1 LGHNA and CDR2 YSLEER. CDR3 amino acids: CASSQEVAGGHPETQYF. The CDR3 region has the DNA TGCGCCAGCAGCCAAGAAGTAGCGGGGGGTCACCCAGAGACCCAGTACTTC.

V usage is TRBV29-1 and J usage is TRBJ1-1; unclear D gene. Germline CDR1 is SQVTM and CDR2 is ANQGSEA. V was shortened by 0 bases and J by 6 bases, with 8 bases between the two germline ends. The CDR3 has 12 amino acids. This chain's CDR3 is CSVEETAPEAFF. Written as DNA, the CDR3 is TGCAGCGTTGAAGAGACGGCCCCTGAAGCTTTCTTT.

This clonotype occurred a few times. The genes are TRBV3-1 and TRBJ2-3, with 9 bases lining up with TRBD2. V was pared by 1 base and J by 6 bases, with 2 bases of the junction left unmatched. The CDR3 is 14 residues long. The germline CDR1 and CDR2 sequences are LGHDT and YNNKEL (reference sequence). CDR3 amino acids: CASSQVGTSDTQYF. The CDR3 nucleotides are TGTGCCAGCAGCCAAGTTGGGACTAGCGATACGCAGTATTTT.

This clonotype appeared a few times. This sequence joins TRBV15 and TRBJ1-3; the D is unclear. The V end lost 9 bases, the J end lost 0 bases, and 9 bases lay between the germline ends. There are 13 residues in the CDR3. From germline, CDR1 is LNHNV and CDR2 YYDKDF (reference sequence). CDR3 sequence: CATTQISGNTIYF. CDR3 in DNA: TGTGCCACTACTCAGATCTCTGGAAACACCATATATTTT. The whole variable domain, filled in from reference TRBV15 and TRBJ1-3, reads DAMVIQNPRYQVTQFGKPVTLSCSQTLNHNVMYWYQQKSSQAPKLLFHYYDKDFNNEADTPDNFQSRRPNTSFCFLDIRSPGLGDTAMYLCATTQISGNTIYFGEGSWLTVV.

This clonotype was observed a handful of times. J is TRBJ2-1 and V is TRBV20-1, with 7 bases fitting TRBD2. Germline loops: CDR1 DFQATT, CDR2 SNEGSKA (reference sequence). The CDR3 totals 13 residues. The V segment lost 5 bases and the J segment 0 bases; nucleotides outside the gene matches: 1. CDR3 in DNA: TGCAGTGCTGTAGCGGGCTCCTACAATGAGCAGTTCTTC. It specifies CSAVAGSYNEQFF.

This clonotype occurred a few times. The chain recombines TRBV10-3 with TRBJ2-1; weak D call: TRBD1 (5 bases). The CDR3 length is 12 residues. CDR1 is ENHRY, CDR2 SYGVKD, per germline. Deletions cut 4 bases from V and 5 bases from J, with 6 bases between. CDR3 DNA: TGTGCCATCAGTGTACAGGACAATGAGCAGTTCTTC. This encodes CAISVQDNEQFF.

A few counts support this clonotype. This chain links TRBV28 with TRBJ1-6; D unclear. Germline-derived CDR1 and CDR2 are MDHEN and SYDVKM. V gave up 6 bases and J gave up 0 bases, with 12 bases separating them. The CDR3 spans 16 residues. CDR3 amino acids: CASSPYPLSYNSPLHF. CDR3 DNA: TGTGCCAGCAGCCCGTACCCGCTCTCCTATAATTCACCCCTCCACTTT.

The rearrangement links TRBV11-1 to TRBJ2-3; possibly TRBD1 for D (7 bases). The CDR3 covers 18 residues. Per germline, CDR1 SGHAT and CDR2 FQDESV (reference sequence). Trimming left V 5 bases short and J 4 bases short, with 25 bases between. In nucleotides, the CDR3 is TGTGCCAGCAGCCCTGGGACAGAACTAGCCCCATTTCCAGATACGCAGTATTTT. Translated, it gives CASSPGTELAPFPDTQYF.

This clonotype turned up a few times. The chain couples TRBV12-3 or TRBV12-4 to TRBJ1-2; weak D call: TRBD1 (5 bases). This CDR3 region has 16 residues. The germline V and J ends were trimmed by 6 bases and 5 bases, with 22 bases remaining between them. CDR3 residues: CASSRQLPRLVYGYTF. The CDR3, as DNA: TGTGCCAGCAGCAGACAGCTCCCCCGCCTAGTATATGGCTACACCTTC.

This clonotype occurred a few times. The rearrangement joins TRBV6-2 or TRBV6-3 to TRBJ2-7; D is unresolved. Germline CDR1 reads MNHEY; CDR2 reads SVGEGT. The V end was cut by 0 bases, the J end by 3 bases, with 3 bases between. The CDR3 is 12 amino acids. The CDR3 nucleotides are TGTGCCAGCAGTTACTCCAACTACGAGCAGTACGTC. Translation: CASSYSNYEQYV.

The CDR3 here is CASSQVQDRGDEQFF. The CDR3 DNA follows: TGTGCCAGCAGCCAAGTCCAGGACAGGGGCGATGAGCAGTTCTTC. This sequence joins TRBV4-2 and TRBJ2-1, with 9 positions matching TRBD1. V dropped 1 base and J dropped 8; count of bases not matched to a gene: 6. Germline V CDR1 and CDR2: LGHNA, YNFKEQ. The length of the CDR3 is 15 residues.

A few counts support this clonotype. The chain has TRBV6-2 or TRBV6-3 and TRBJ1-1; no reliable D call. Trimming took off 4 bases at V and 1 base at J, with 10 bases between the two ends. Germline loops: CDR1 MNHEY, CDR2 SVGEGT. The CDR3 sequence is 14 residues long. In nucleotides, the CDR3 is TGTGCCAGCAGTTCTGGACTGAGGAACACTGAAGCTTTCTTT. Protein product: CASSSGLRNTEAFF.

This clonotype was seen only a few times. The gene calls are TRBV12-3 or TRBV12-4 and TRBJ2-2, with D perhaps matching TRBD1 (5 bases). Trimming cost V 2 bases and J 5 bases, with 15 bases left between them. The CDR3 extends over 16 amino acids. In nucleotides, the CDR3 is TGTGCCAGCAGTTTATTGGCAGGACACAAAACCGGGGAGCTGTTTTTT. Amino acid sequence: CASSLLAGHKTGELFF.